Following are 32 T cell receptor beta chains from one sample sequenced in a study of control samples from healthy donors and cancer patients. Sequencing used immunoSEQ multiplex PCR; TCRdb keeps in-frame clones, though not all of them. The top ten hold about 14% of the sample, which has some 250,000 clones, more than 65% seen once. Sequencing was carried out using PBMCs. These receptors came from a woman aged 60-75 years with lung cancer.

The chain links TRBV11-2 to TRBJ2-5; 10 bases line up with TRBD2. The CDR3 consists of 14 residues. The V gene's germline CDR1 is SGHAT and CDR2 FQNNGV. V trimming: 5 bases; J trimming: 3 bases; junction bases outside the gene matches: 3. As DNA, the CDR3 is TGTGCCAGCAGCGGTGGACTAGCGGAAGAGACCCAGTACTTC. Protein: CASSGGLAEETQYF. Combining the CDR3 with reference TRBV11-2 and TRBJ2-5 gives the whole variable domain EAGVAQSPRYKIIEKRQSVAFWCNPISGHATLYWYQQILGQGPKLLIQFQNNGVVDDSQLPKDRFSAERLKGVDSTLKIQPAKLEDSAVYLCASSGGLAEETQYFGPGTRLLVL.

The chain links TRBV10-1 to TRBJ2-1; 8 bases fit TRBD2. CDR3 length equals 14 residues. Germline V gene lookup returns CDR1 WNHNN and CDR2 SYGVQD (reference sequence). The V gene end was trimmed by 3 bases and the J gene end by 6 bases; junction bases not matched to a gene: 4. CDR3 sequence: CASSEWTSSNEQFF. CDR3 nucleotide sequence: TGCGCCAGCAGTGAATGGACTAGCAGCAATGAGCAGTTCTTC.

The count of this clone is one. This chain links TRBV6-1 with TRBJ1-2; tentatively, D is TRBD1 (5 bases). Germline V gene sequence: CDR1 MNHNS, CDR2 SASEGT. The ends were cut back, 2 bases at V and 4 bases at J, with 17 bases in the middle. This CDR3 contains 16 residues. This CDR3 reads CASSEPGAPFAYGYTF. The CDR3 DNA reads as TGTGCCAGCAGTGAACCTGGGGCCCCATTTGCCTATGGCTACACCTTC.

The J gene is TRBJ1-5, the V gene TRBV5-6; TRBD1 matches at 8 bases. Per the germline V gene, CDR1 is SGHDT and CDR2 is YYEEEE. This CDR3 contains 15 residues. Trimming at V came to 0 bases and at J to 9 bases, leaving 8 bases not matched to a gene. This CDR3 is CASSLGGTGLGPQHF. Here the CDR3 DNA reads TGTGCCAGCAGCTTGGGGGGGACAGGCCTAGGGCCCCAGCATTTT.

The chain couples TRBV3-1 (or the pseudogene TRBV3-2) to TRBJ2-1; D is ambiguous. Trimming took off 6 bases at V and 8 bases at J, with 20 bases between the two ends. CDR3 length: 15 residues. Germline CDR1 and CDR2: LGHDT and YNNKEL (reference sequence). This chain's CDR3 is CASRRQPNARHEQFF. CDR3 in DNA: TGTGCCAGCAGACGCCAGCCAAACGCCCGACATGAGCAGTTCTTC.

This clone was observed a few times. The rearrangement uses TRBV4-2 and TRBJ1-3; D unclear. The CDR3 loop spans 13 amino acids. Trimming took 6 bases from V and 0 from J, leaving 6 bases between them. Germline CDR1 reads LGHNA; CDR2 reads YNFKEQ. In DNA, the CDR3 is TGTGCCAGCAGACAGTTCTCTGGAAACACCATATATTTT. Translating it yields CASRQFSGNTIYF.

This clone was recorded only once. This same CDR3 is encoded by further DNA sequences in the sample. The chain carries TRBV19 and TRBJ2-5; possibly TRBD2 for D (5 bases). Between the trimmed V and J ends, which lost 9 bases and 1 base, there was a span of 12 bases. The CDR3 is 13 residues long. The germline V gene has CDR1 LNHDA and CDR2 SQIVND (reference sequence). As DNA, the CDR3 is TGTGCCAGCAGTTCGGGAAGCCAAGAGACCCAGTACTTC. It codes for CASSSGSQETQYF.

The chain employs TRBV19 and TRBJ1-1; TRBD1 agrees at 7 bases. V trimming: 5 bases; J trimming: 2 bases; junction bases outside the gene matches: 5. The CDR3 sequence is 14 residues long. In germline, CDR1 is LNHDA, CDR2 SQIVND (reference sequence). CDR3 in amino acids: CASSAGTDNTEAFF. As DNA, the CDR3 is TGTGCCAGTAGTGCCGGGACAGACAACACTGAAGCTTTCTTT.

The sample holds one count of this clone. The V and J genes are TRBV10-2 and TRBJ1-6; TRBD1 might be the D (5 bases). Germline CDR1 reads WSHSY; CDR2 reads SAAADI. The CDR3 runs 14 residues. The ends were cut back, 3 bases at V and 7 bases at J, with 10 bases in the middle. The CDR3 DNA reads as TGCGCCAGCAGTGACCGGGGCTACAATTCACCCCTCCACTTT. Protein: CASSDRGYNSPLHF.

As for this clone: Possible read error: a much larger clone is one base away. This sample includes further DNA sequences coding for the same CDR3. This sequence joins TRBV14 and TRBJ2-3; D call uncertain. V was cut by 1 base and J by 2 bases, with 7 bases left in between. This CDR3 spans 14 amino acids. Germline-derived CDR1 and CDR2 are SGHDN and FVKESK. CDR3 region: CASSQGRHTDTQYF. In DNA form, the CDR3 reads TGTGCCAGCAGCCAAGGGCGGCACACAGATACGCAGTATTTT.

V gene TRBV10-1 combines with J gene TRBJ2-7, with TRBD1 matching over 8 bases. Germline lookup yields CDR1 WNHNN and CDR2 SYGVQD (reference sequence). CDR3 length equals 13 residues. V trimming: 2 bases; J trimming: 5 bases; junction bases outside the gene matches: 2. CDR3 bases: TGCGCCAGCAGTGAGGCAGGGGGCCACGAGCAGTACTTC. It translates to CASSEAGGHEQYF.

The V and J genes are TRBV19 and TRBJ1-5, with 11 bases that match TRBD1. Trimming cost V 1 base and J 7 bases; bases outside gene matches: 3. The CDR3 runs 15 residues. Germline V gives CDR1 LNHDA, CDR2 SQIVND (reference sequence). CDR3 in amino acids: CASSIGRTGGQPQHF. CDR3 nucleotides: TGTGCCAGTAGTATAGGGAGGACAGGGGGCCAGCCCCAGCATTTT. Based on the CDR3 plus reference TRBV19 and TRBJ1-5, the full variable domain is DGGITQSPKYLFRKEGQNVTLSCEQNLNHDAMYWYRQDPGQGLRLIYYSQIVNDFQKGDIAEGYSVSREKKESFPLTVTSAQKNPTAFYLCASSIGRTGGQPQHFGDGTRLSIL.

The rearrangement joins TRBV7-8 to TRBJ1-2, with a tentative D call TRBD1 (5 bases). CDR3 length: 13 amino acids. Germline CDR1 and CDR2: SGHVS and FQNEAQ. V lost 1 base to trimming and J lost 7 bases, with 10 bases between them. The CDR3 DNA reads TGTGCCAGCAGCTTAGGCAACAGGCGTGGCTACACCTTC. As protein: CASSLGNRRGYTF.

The V gene is TRBV7-3, the J gene TRBJ2-1; no clear D. The CDR3 spans 14 residues. Germline V CDR1 and CDR2: SGHTA, FQGTGA. V lost 5 bases and J 4 bases, leaving 12 bases between the germline ends. The CDR3 DNA is TGTGCCAGCAGCCTCCAGCCTCCATACAATGAGCAGTTCTTC. Its protein product is CASSLQPPYNEQFF. Looking up the rest from reference TRBV7-3 and TRBJ2-1 gives the full variable domain: GAGVSQTPSNKVTEKGKYVELRCDPISGHTALYWYRQSLGQGPEFLIYFQGTGAADDSGLPNDRFFAVRPEGSVSTLKIQRTERGDSAVYLCASSLQPPYNEQFFGPGTRLTVL.

This clone appeared a single time. This sample includes further DNA sequences coding for the same CDR3. V usage is TRBV27 and J usage is TRBJ1-2; D perhaps matches TRBD1 (5 bases). Trimming left V 2 bases short and J 4 bases short, with 8 bases between. Germline CDR1 reads MNHEY; CDR2 reads SMNVEV (reference sequence). This CDR3 has 13 amino acids. CDR3 protein: CASSLQGPYGYTF. CDR3 bases: TGTGCCAGCAGTTTACAGGGTCCCTATGGCTACACCTTC.

The chain recombines TRBV5-1 with TRBJ2-3; 9 nucleotides line up with TRBD1. V was clipped by 0 bases and J by 4 bases; unmatched bases: 6. Germline-derived CDR1 and CDR2 are SGHRS and YFSETQ. This CDR3 region has 16 residues. CDR3 in amino acids: CASSLGGTGIPDTQYF. The CDR3 nucleotides read TGCGCCAGCAGCTTGGGGGGGACAGGGATTCCAGATACGCAGTATTTT.

This clone was recorded once. This sample includes further DNA sequences coding for the same CDR3. The rearrangement uses TRBV18 and TRBJ2-7; tentative D call: TRBD2 (6 bases). Per germline, CDR1 KGHSH and CDR2 LQKENI. The CDR3 runs to 15 residues. V was cut by 4 bases and J by 0 bases, with 13 bases left in between. The CDR3 sequence: CASSLLAGGSYEQYF. The CDR3 bases are TGTGCCAGCTCACTCCTAGCCGGGGGCTCCTACGAGCAGTACTTC.

DNA of the CDR3: TGCAGCGTTGATAAGCAGTACTACAATGAGCAGTTCTTC. This sequence encodes CSVDKQYYNEQFF. The gene calls are TRBV29-1 and TRBJ2-1; D gene uncertain. The CDR3 consists of 13 residues. V gave up 3 bases and J gave up 3 bases, with 9 bases separating them. Germline V gene lookup returns CDR1 SQVTM and CDR2 ANQGSEA.

Comment on this clone: The germline gene is not matched at one end of the junction; a read error may be the cause. The chain carries TRBV6-1 and TRBJ1-2; 9 bases line up with TRBD1. Germline loops: CDR1 MNHNS, CDR2 SASEGT. This CDR3 spans 13 amino acids. Written as DNA, the CDR3 is TGTGCCAGCAGTGAAGGGGACAGGGAGGTACAGTCCTTC. Its translation is CASSEGDREVQSF.

The chain couples TRBV10-3 to TRBJ2-1; 8 bases map to TRBD1. CDR1 is ENHRY, CDR2 SYGVKD, per germline. J lost 6 bases, V lost 4 bases, and 8 bases had no gene match. The CDR3 runs to 15 residues. CDR3 sequence reads: CAISAGTGIGNEQFF. CDR3 sequence (DNA): TGTGCCATCAGTGCTGGGACAGGCATAGGCAATGAGCAGTTCTTC.

This clone appeared a single time. The DNA for the CDR3 is TGTGCCAGCAGTGCGACAGGGGCCCAAGAGACCCAGTACTTC. Its protein is CASSATGAQETQYF. V is TRBV25-1 and J is TRBJ2-5; 8 nucleotides line up with TRBD1. The junction had 2 bases not matched to a gene; V was cut back by 4 bases and J by 1 base. The V gene's germline CDR1 is MGHDK and CDR2 SYGVNS. The CDR3 covers 14 residues. Using reference TRBV25-1 and TRBJ2-5 for the parts outside the CDR3, the full variable domain is EADIYQTPRYLVIGTGKKITLECSQTMGHDKMYWYQQDPGMELHLIHYSYGVNSTEKGDLSSESTVSRIRTEHFPLTLESARPSHTSQYLCASSATGAQETQYFGPGTRLLVL.

The V gene is TRBV7-6, the J gene TRBJ1-6; 9 nucleotides agree with TRBD1. Trimming cost V 5 bases and J 9 bases; bases outside gene matches: 14. This CDR3 region has 17 residues. Germline assignment: CDR1 SGHVS and CDR2 FNYEAQ. CDR3 sequence (DNA): TGTGCCAGCAGCCCCGGGTCGGGACAGGGAAACGGTTCACCCCTCCACTTT. It translates to CASSPGSGQGNGSPLHF.

The CDR3 here is CASSQDLSVEQYF. CDR3 in DNA: TGTGCCAGCAGCCAAGATCTCAGTGTCGAGCAGTACTTC. The chain employs TRBV3-1 (or the pseudogene TRBV3-2) and TRBJ2-7; D uncertain. Trimming left V 0 bases short and J 6 bases short, with 9 bases between. Germline-derived CDR1 and CDR2 are LGHDT and YNNKEL (reference sequence). The CDR3 covers 13 residues.

This clone was detected only once. V usage is TRBV4-1 and J usage is TRBJ1-4; 7 positions match TRBD1. After removal of 4 bases from V and 8 bases from J, the junction contained 16 bases not matched to a gene. Germline V CDR1 and CDR2: MGHRA, YSYEKL. The length of the CDR3 is 17 residues. CDR3: CASSLFPQGRYREKLFF. The DNA of the CDR3 is TGCGCCAGCAGCCTTTTCCCACAGGGGCGGTATCGGGAAAAACTGTTTTTT.

This rearrangement joins TRBV7-8 to TRBJ2-5, with TRBD2 identical over 7 bases. From germline, CDR1 is SGHVS and CDR2 FQNEAQ. Unmatched junction bases numbered 6, after V lost 5 bases and J lost 3 bases. This CDR3 is built from 14 residues. CDR3 protein: CASSRGGLEETQYF. CDR3 nucleotides: TGTGCCAGCAGCCGGGGAGGGCTGGAAGAGACCCAGTACTTC.

The chain joins TRBV15 to TRBJ2-3, with 9 nucleotides matching TRBD2. This CDR3 comprises 18 residues. After removal of 0 bases from V and 2 bases from J, the junction contained 9 bases not matched to a gene. The germline gives CDR1 LNHNV, CDR2 YYDKDF (reference sequence). CDR3 protein: CATSRDPELAGPTDTQYF. In DNA form, the CDR3 reads TGTGCCACCAGCAGAGATCCCGAACTAGCGGGTCCCACAGATACGCAGTATTTT.

The V call is TRBV2, the J call TRBJ1-1, with D possibly being TRBD1 (6 bases). The CDR3 has 14 residues. From germline, CDR1 is SNHLY and CDR2 FYNNEI. The germline V and J ends were trimmed by 4 bases and 2 bases, with 11 bases remaining between them. CDR3 in DNA: TGTGCCAGCAGTGGGGCAGGGGTCAACACTGAAGCTTTCTTT. Encoded protein: CASSGAGVNTEAFF. Based on the CDR3 plus reference TRBV2 and TRBJ1-1, the full variable domain is EPEVTQTPSHQVTQMGQEVILRCVPISNHLYFYWYRQILGQKVEFLVSFYNNEISEKSEIFDDQFSVERPDGSNFTLKIRSTKLEDSAMYFCASSGAGVNTEAFFGQGTRLTVV.

The chain is built from TRBV15 and TRBJ2-4; TRBD1 might be the D (5 bases). The germline CDR1 and CDR2 sequences are LNHNV and YYDKDF (reference sequence). The CDR3 has 14 residues. Trimming removed 1 base at V and 9 bases at J, with 13 bases between. CDR3 DNA sequence: TGTGCCACCAGCAGAGTAACAGGCCCCGGCATTCAGTACTTC. Translation: CATSRVTGPGIQYF.

The rearrangement joins TRBV5-1 to TRBJ2-1, with D hard to call. Germline V gene sequence: CDR1 SGHRS, CDR2 YFSETQ. Trimming took off 0 bases at V and 1 base at J, with 8 bases between the two ends. This CDR3 has 15 amino acids. The CDR3 here is CASSLGSESYNEQFF. Written as DNA, the CDR3 is TGCGCCAGCAGCTTGGGCAGTGAATCCTACAATGAGCAGTTCTTC.

The V gene is TRBV2, the J gene TRBJ2-6, with D unclear. Trimming shortened V by 7 bases and J by 3 bases, and 7 bases separated the two germline ends. The germline V gene encodes CDR1 SNHLY and CDR2 FYNNEI. The CDR3 is made up of 13 amino acids. This CDR3 reads CASKGYGANVLTF. In nucleotides, the CDR3 is TGTGCCAGCAAGGGATATGGGGCCAACGTCCTGACTTTC.

The chain is built from TRBV11-1 and TRBJ2-7; TRBD1 matches at 7 bases. CDR1 SGHAT and CDR2 FQDESV come from the germline V gene (reference sequence). Trimming cost V 4 bases and J 2 bases; bases outside gene matches: 8. This CDR3 is 15 amino acids long. CDR3 DNA sequence: TGTGCCAGCAGCTCCCCAAGGGACAGCACCTACGAGCAGTACTTC. Its translation: CASSSPRDSTYEQYF.

This clone has just a few counts. Given the absence of the conserved phenylalanine or tryptophan at the CDR3 end, a read error is likely. No DNA is shown, since the ends of the CDR3 on it are uncertain; the CDR3 is the one TCRdb lists. The chain recombines TRBV6-6 with TRBJ1-5; TRBD1, the table's D call, lacks a check against the DNA. Ends included, the CDR3 has 12 residues. Germline loops: CDR1 MNHNY, CDR2 SVGAGI (reference sequence). CDR3 loop: CASSYSTGGTVY.